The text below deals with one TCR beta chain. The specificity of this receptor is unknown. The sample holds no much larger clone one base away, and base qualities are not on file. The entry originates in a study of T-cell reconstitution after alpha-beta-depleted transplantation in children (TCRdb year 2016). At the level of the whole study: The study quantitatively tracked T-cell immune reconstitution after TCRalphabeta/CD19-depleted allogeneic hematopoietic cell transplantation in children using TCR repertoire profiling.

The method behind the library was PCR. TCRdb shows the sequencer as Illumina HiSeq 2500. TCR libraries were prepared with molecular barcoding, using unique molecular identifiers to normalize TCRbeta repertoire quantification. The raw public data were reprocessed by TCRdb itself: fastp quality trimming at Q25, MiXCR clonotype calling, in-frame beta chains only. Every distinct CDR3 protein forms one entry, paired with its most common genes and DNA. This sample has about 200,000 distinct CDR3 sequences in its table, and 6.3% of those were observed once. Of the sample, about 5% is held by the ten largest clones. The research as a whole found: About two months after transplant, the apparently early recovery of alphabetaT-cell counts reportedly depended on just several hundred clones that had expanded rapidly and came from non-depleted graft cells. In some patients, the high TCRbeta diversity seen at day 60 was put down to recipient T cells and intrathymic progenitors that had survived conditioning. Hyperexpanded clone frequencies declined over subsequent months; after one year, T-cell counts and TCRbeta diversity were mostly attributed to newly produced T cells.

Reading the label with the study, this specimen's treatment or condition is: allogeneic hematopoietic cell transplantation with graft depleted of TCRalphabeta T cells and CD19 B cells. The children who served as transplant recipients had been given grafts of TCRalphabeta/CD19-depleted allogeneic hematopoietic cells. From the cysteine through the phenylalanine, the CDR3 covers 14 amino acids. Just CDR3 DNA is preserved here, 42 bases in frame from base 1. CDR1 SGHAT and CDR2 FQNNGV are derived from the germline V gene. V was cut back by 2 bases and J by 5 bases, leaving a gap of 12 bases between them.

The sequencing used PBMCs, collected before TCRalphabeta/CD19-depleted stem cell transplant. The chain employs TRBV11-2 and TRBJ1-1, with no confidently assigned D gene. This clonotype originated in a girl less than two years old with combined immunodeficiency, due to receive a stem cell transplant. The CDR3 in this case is CASSLSSGKTEAFF. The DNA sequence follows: TGTGCCAGCAGCTTAAGTTCAGGTAAAACTGAAGCTTTCTTT. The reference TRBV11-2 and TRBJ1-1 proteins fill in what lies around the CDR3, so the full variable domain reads EAGVAQSPRYKIIEKRQSVAFWCNPISGHATLYWYQQILGQGPKLLIQFQNNGVVDDSQLPKDRFSAERLKGVDSTLKIQPAKLEDSAVYLCASSLSSGKTEAFFGQGTRLTVV.